One sample yielded the 26 T cell receptor beta chains listed below, sequenced in a study of graft-versus-host responses after intestinal transplantation. Their specific antigens are unknown. Profiled with immunoSEQ multiplex PCR; TCRdb holds only in-frame clones, not every one. Found here are 60,000 to 75,000 clones, 80% to 90% of them singletons; the top ten hold just under 2.5%. The sample consisted of unstimulated CD8+ T cells sorted from spleen or lymph node cells, taken before intestinal transplant. These TCRs come from a human donor who received an intestinal transplant.

This chain uses TRBV21-1 with TRBJ2-7; the DNA was not compared with TRBD1, the D call given in the table. TRBV21-1 is flagged as a pseudogene. The CDR3 runs to 16 residues. The CDR3 bases are TGTGCCAGCAGCAAAGGGGACAGCTGGCTATTCTACGAGCAGTACTTC. Amino acids: CASSKGDSWLFYEQYF.

The V and J genes are TRBV2 and TRBJ1-1; 8 bases align to TRBD1. The V segment lost 2 bases and the J segment 0 bases; nucleotides outside the gene matches: 17. The CDR3 runs 20 residues. Germline values: CDR1 SNHLY, CDR2 FYNNEI. The CDR3 DNA is TGTGCCAGCAGTGAATCGTTTATGGGGACAGGTTGGGGATTGAACACTGAAGCTTTCTTT. It encodes CASSESFMGTGWGLNTEAFF. The variable domain in full, completed from reference TRBV2 and TRBJ1-1, reads EPEVTQTPSHQVTQMGQEVILRCVPISNHLYFYWYRQILGQKVEFLVSFYNNEISEKSEIFDDQFSVERPDGSNFTLKIRSTKLEDSAMYFCASSESFMGTGWGLNTEAFFGQGTRLTVV.

V is TRBV7-2 and J is TRBJ2-7, with 10 bases aligning to TRBD2. The trim removed 1 base at V and 7 bases at J, leaving 10 bases unmatched. This CDR3 is built from 16 residues. From germline, CDR1 is SGHTA and CDR2 FQGNSA. CDR3 sequence (DNA): TGTGCCAGCAGCTTAGTAGGGCTAGCGGGAGTACGAGAGCAGTACTTC. It codes for CASSLVGLAGVREQYF.

This clone is a singleton in its sample. This rearrangement joins TRBV11-3 to TRBJ2-2, with 12 bases lining up with TRBD2. Germline CDR1 is SGHNT and CDR2 is YENEEA. Germline trimming cut 1 base from V and 7 bases from J; bases unmatched to any gene: 10. This CDR3 contains 18 residues. The CDR3 sequence is CASSLAPLAGGPVGELFF. The CDR3 nucleotides are TGTGCCAGCAGCTTAGCACCCCTAGCGGGAGGGCCCGTCGGGGAGCTGTTTTTT.

As regards this clone: The germline gene is not matched at one end of the junction; a read error may be the cause. This sequence joins TRBV27 and TRBJ2-7; D is possibly TRBD1 (5 bases). Germline V gene lookup returns CDR1 MNHEY and CDR2 SMNVEV (reference sequence). The CDR3 totals 14 residues. Here the CDR3 DNA reads TGTGCCAGCAGGTTATGGCATCAGGGTTACGAGCAGTACTTC. This translates into CASRLWHQGYEQYF.

CDR3: CASSLTDRFTDTQYF. DNA for the CDR3: TGTGCCAGCAGCTTAACAGACAGGTTCACAGATACGCAGTATTTT. The V call is TRBV27, the J call TRBJ2-3, with D possibly being TRBD1 (6 bases). Germline values: CDR1 MNHEY, CDR2 SMNVEV (reference sequence). Trimming took off 6 bases at V and 2 bases at J, with 15 bases between the two ends. CDR3 length: 15 amino acids.

CDR3 bases: TGTGCCAGCAGCTTAATCTCCCGCACAGATACGCAGTATTTT. This gives the protein CASSLISRTDTQYF. The V and J genes are TRBV5-4 and TRBJ2-3; no definite D call. The ends were cut back, 2 bases at V and 1 base at J, with 8 bases in the middle. CDR3 length equals 14 residues. Looked up from germline, CDR1 is SGHNT and CDR2 is YYREEE (reference sequence). Using reference TRBV5-4 and TRBJ2-3 for the parts outside the CDR3, the full variable domain is ETGVTQSPTHLIKTRGQQVTLRCSSQSGHNTVSWYQQALGQGPQFIFQYYREEENGRGNFPPRFSGLQFPNYSSELNVNALELDDSALYLCASSLISRTDTQYFGPGTRLTVL.

The chain has TRBV10-2 and TRBJ2-1; maybe TRBD2 (7 bases). The CDR3 is 18 amino acids. Between the trimmed V and J ends, which lost 8 bases and 0 bases, there was a span of 23 bases. CDR1 WSHSY and CDR2 SAAADI come from the germline V gene. CDR3 residues: CASPTGGLADSSYNEQFF. The CDR3 nucleotides read TGCGCCAGCCCCACCGGGGGGCTAGCGGATAGCTCCTACAATGAGCAGTTCTTC.

The V call is TRBV7-8, the J call TRBJ2-7; 8 nucleotides match TRBD1. Per germline, CDR1 SGHVS and CDR2 FQNEAQ. The length of the CDR3 is 14 residues. V dropped 4 bases and J dropped 2; count of bases not matched to a gene: 4. The CDR3 DNA reads TGTGCCAGCAGCTCTAGGACAGGGACCTACGAGCAGTACTTC. Amino acid sequence: CASSSRTGTYEQYF. Full variable domain (rest looked up from reference TRBV7-8 and TRBJ2-7): GAGVSQSPRYKVAKRGQDVALRCDPISGHVSLFWYQQALGQGPEFLTYFQNEAQLDKSGLPSDRFFAERPEGSVSTLKIQRTQQEDSAVYLCASSSRTGTYEQYFGPGTRLTVT.

There are a few counts of this clone. This chain uses TRBV5-6 with TRBJ2-5; the match to TRBD2 covers 13 bases. V trimming: 3 bases; J trimming: 5 bases; junction bases outside the gene matches: 10. This CDR3 is 17 amino acids long. Germline V gene lookup returns CDR1 SGHDT and CDR2 YYEEEE. In DNA, the CDR3 is TGTGCCAGCAGCTACGGACTAGCGGGGGCCGATGGGGAGACCCAGTACTTC. This translates into CASSYGLAGADGETQYF.

The chain combines TRBV15 with TRBJ2-1, with a possible D match to TRBD2 (6 bases). Trimming pared 4 bases from V and 2 bases from J, leaving 9 bases between. This CDR3 has 14 amino acids. The germline V gene encodes CDR1 LNHNV and CDR2 YYDKDF (reference sequence). The CDR3 DNA sequence: TGTGCCACCAGCATTAGCGGAACCTACAATGAGCAGTTCTTC. Translating gives CATSISGTYNEQFF.

Only a few counts were recorded for this clone. The chain carries TRBV5-8 and TRBJ2-2; unclear D gene. Trimming pared 4 bases from V and 7 bases from J, leaving 5 bases between. The germline gives CDR1 SGHTS, CDR2 YDEGEE. This CDR3 contains 11 residues. CDR3: CASSQIGELFF. CDR3 nucleotides: TGTGCCAGCAGCCAGATCGGGGAGCTGTTTTTT. The full variable domain, completed using reference TRBV5-8 and TRBJ2-2, is EAGVTQSPTHLIKTRGQQATLRCSPISGHTSVYWYQQALGLGLQFLLWYDEGEERNRGNFPPRFSGRQFPNYSSELNVNALELEDSALYLCASSQIGELFFGEGSRLTVL.

This clone came up once. This rearrangement joins TRBV5-1 to TRBJ1-1; D is ambiguous. The CDR3 sequence is 14 residues long. Trimming stripped 3 bases from V and 3 bases from J, with 12 bases between. CDR1 and CDR2 from the germline V gene are SGHRS and YFSETQ. In DNA, the CDR3 is TGCGCCAGCAGCTCATTTGGCGGGGACACTGAAGCTTTCTTT. The encoded protein is CASSSFGGDTEAFF.

This chain connects TRBV5-1 to TRBJ2-1, with TRBD2 identical over 11 bases. V shed 0 bases and J 7 bases; nucleotides not matched to a gene: 3. CDR3 size: 15 residues. From germline, CDR1 is SGHRS and CDR2 YFSETQ. CDR3 residues: CASSLEPSGRNEQFF. The CDR3 region has the DNA TGCGCCAGCAGCTTGGAGCCTAGCGGGAGGAATGAGCAGTTCTTC.

The chain links TRBV6-4 to TRBJ2-1; 9 nucleotides agree with TRBD2. Germline V gene lookup returns CDR1 MRHNA and CDR2 SNTAGT. The CDR3 is 15 amino acids. V gave up 3 bases and J gave up 4 bases; unmatched junction bases: 4. For the CDR3, the DNA is TGTGCCAGCAGTGAGACTAGCGGACGATACAATGAGCAGTTCTTC. Its translation: CASSETSGRYNEQFF.

The DNA for the CDR3 is TGTGCCAGCAGCTTATTGTTACTTGGGGAGCTGTTTTTT. Encoded protein: CASSLLLLGELFF. The gene calls are TRBV7-6 and TRBJ2-2; unclear D gene. This CDR3 is built from 13 residues. Per the germline V gene, CDR1 is SGHVS and CDR2 is FNYEAQ. V lost 2 bases and J lost 8, with 9 bases in between.

This clone was counted a few times. The CDR3 here is CASSQVQGYEQYF. As DNA, the CDR3 is TGTGCCAGCAGTCAAGTCCAGGGTTACGAGCAGTACTTC. The chain couples TRBV16 to TRBJ2-7, with D perhaps matching TRBD1 (5 bases). Germline-derived CDR1 and CDR2 are KGHSY and FQNENV. This CDR3 contains 13 residues. V was pared by 6 bases and J by 4 bases, with 13 bases between.

The CDR3 loop reads CASSLAPGGQNIQYF. As DNA, the CDR3 is TGTGCCAGCAGCTTGGCACCGGGAGGGCAAAACATTCAGTACTTC. The V and J genes are TRBV5-6 and TRBJ2-4, with 8 bases identical to TRBD2. CDR3 length: 15 residues. V was pared by 0 bases and J by 5 bases, with 4 bases of the junction left unmatched. Per germline, CDR1 SGHDT and CDR2 YYEEEE.

This chain uses TRBV27 with TRBJ2-7; D gene unclear. Trimming shortened V by 3 bases and J by 0 bases, and 9 bases separated the two germline ends. The CDR3 totals 14 residues. Germline loops: CDR1 MNHEY, CDR2 SMNVEV (reference sequence). CDR3 protein: CASSFGQASYEQYF. DNA of the CDR3: TGTGCCAGCAGTTTTGGGCAGGCCTCCTACGAGCAGTACTTC.

The V and J genes are TRBV4-1 and TRBJ2-1, with 10 bases lining up with TRBD2. Germline CDR1 MGHRA, CDR2 YSYEKL. Unmatched junction bases numbered 3, after V lost 4 bases and J lost 3 bases. This CDR3 comprises 15 residues. The CDR3 nucleotides read TGCGCCAGCAGCCCATCTAGCGGGGGCTACAATGAGCAGTTCTTC. The encoded protein is CASSPSSGGYNEQFF.

The CDR3 bases are TGTGCCAGCAGTTTATGGGGATCCGGGACAGCCTACAATGAGCAGTTCTTC. It is translated as CASSLWGSGTAYNEQFF. The J gene is TRBJ2-1, the V gene TRBV28; 7 bases map to TRBD1. CDR1 is MDHEN and CDR2 is SYDVKM in the germline V gene. V lost 0 bases to trimming and J lost 2 bases; unmatched junction nucleotides: 7. The CDR3 covers 17 residues.

This clone was observed a few times. The V call is TRBV9, the J call TRBJ1-6; D remains ambiguous. Trimming left V 2 bases short and J 0 bases short, with 6 bases between. This CDR3 comprises 15 residues. Germline V gene sequence: CDR1 SGDLS, CDR2 YYNGEE. The CDR3 region has the DNA TGTGCCAGCAGCGTGGCGGCCTCCTATAATTCACCCCTCCACTTT. Its protein is CASSVAASYNSPLHF.

This clone was recorded only once. The CDR3 DNA sequence: TGCGCCAGCAGCCAGGTACAGGGGGAACCGACCGGGGAGCTGTTTTTT. It yields the protein CASSQVQGEPTGELFF. The rearrangement joins TRBV4-1 to TRBJ2-2, with 8 bases matching TRBD1. Germline CDR1 MGHRA, CDR2 YSYEKL. CDR3 length equals 16 residues. Trimming removed 3 bases from V and 5 bases from J; junction bases left unmatched: 8.

A single count supports this clone. The chain links TRBV18 to TRBJ2-7, with D hard to call. Germline V gene lookup returns CDR1 KGHSH and CDR2 LQKENI. This CDR3 region has 14 residues. The V end lost 3 bases, the J end lost 4 bases, and 13 bases lay between the germline ends. The CDR3 spells CASSPRVHAYEQYF. CDR3 sequence (DNA): TGTGCCAGCTCACCCCGGGTTCATGCATACGAGCAGTACTTC. Full variable domain (rest looked up from reference TRBV18 and TRBJ2-7): NAGVMQNPRHLVRRRGQEARLRCSPMKGHSHVYWYRQLPEEGLKFMVYLQKENIIDESGMPKERFSAEFPKEGPSILRIQQVVRGDSAAYFCASSPRVHAYEQYFGPGTRLTVT.

This clone was seen a few times. V is TRBV9 and J is TRBJ2-5, with TRBD2 matching 11 bases. CDR1 and CDR2 (germline): SGDLS, YYNGEE. Losses at the gene ends were 3 bases for V and 5 bases for J; bases not matched to a gene: 12. The length of the CDR3 is 17 residues. Here the CDR3 DNA reads TGTGCCAGCAGCGACGTGGGACTAGCGGCGAGTTGCGAGACCCAGTACTTC. Its protein is CASSDVGLAASCETQYF.

This chain joins TRBV27 and TRBJ2-7; 11 bases are shared with TRBD2. V was pared by 2 bases and J by 7 bases, with 7 bases of the junction left unmatched. Germline V gene data show CDR1 as MNHEY and CDR2 as SMNVEV (reference sequence). The CDR3 sequence is 15 residues long. This CDR3 reads CASSLGLAGGYEQYF. CDR3 bases: TGTGCCAGCAGTTTAGGGCTAGCGGGAGGCTATGAGCAGTACTTC.